Presented here are 10 T cell receptor beta chains from one specimen sequenced in a study of blood T cells in healthy people across ages. The second PCR ran about 6 to 11 cycles with a sample-barcoded 5' primer and J-beta primers. MiXCR, applied by TCRdb to the 5' RACE reads, yields one record per CDR3 protein. Of approximately 690,000 distinct CDR3 sequences listed, about 43% are singletons. The sequenced sample was blood. These receptors came from a man older than 75 in good health.

The chain recombines TRBV20-1 with TRBJ2-7, with D uncertain. CDR3 length: 13 amino acids. The ends were cut back, 6 bases at V and 3 bases at J, with 15 bases in the middle. Germline V CDR1 and CDR2: DFQATT, SNEGSKA (reference sequence). The CDR3 coding sequence is TGCAGTGCGGCCCGAGGCATAGACTACGAGCAGTACTTC. Protein: CSAARGIDYEQYF.

The chain combines TRBV10-3 with TRBJ2-5; 10 nucleotides match TRBD1. The V gene end was trimmed by 10 bases and the J gene end by 11 bases; junction bases not matched to a gene: 13. This CDR3 has 13 amino acids. The germline CDR1 and CDR2 sequences are ENHRY and SYGVKD. In nucleotides, the CDR3 is TGTGCCACGGGGACAGGGGATGGGAATGAGCAGTACTTC. This codes for CATGTGDGNEQYF.

In its sample, this clonotype was seen a few times. CDR3 in DNA: TGTGCCAGCACTGAGACAGGGACCACCTACGAGCAGTACTTC. It translates to CASTETGTTYEQYF. The rearrangement uses TRBV6-5 and TRBJ2-7; 7 bases map to TRBD1. Germline CDR1 is MNHEY and CDR2 is SVGAGI. The CDR3 is 14 amino acids. J was trimmed by 2 bases and V by 7 bases; bases with no gene match: 8.

This clonotype was seen more than once but under ten times. V gene TRBV29-1 combines with J gene TRBJ1-4; TRBD1 agrees at 8 bases. Germline V lookup: CDR1 SQVTM, CDR2 ANQGSEA. This CDR3 has 12 residues. V lost 4 bases, J lost 8 bases, and 3 bases stayed unmatched. This chain's CDR3 is CSVAGGREKLFF. CDR3 DNA sequence: TGCAGCGTTGCAGGGGGCCGGGAAAAACTGTTTTTT.

CDR3 DNA: TGTGCCAGCAGCCAAGGGGGACAGGGTGATTATTGGGAAGAGACCCAGTACTTC. Its translation: CASSQGGQGDYWEETQYF. This chain connects TRBV3-1 to TRBJ2-5; 9 positions match TRBD1. The CDR3 spans 18 residues. Looked up from germline, CDR1 is LGHDT and CDR2 is YNNKEL (reference sequence). Trimming at V came to 1 base and at J to 3 bases, leaving 12 bases not matched to a gene.

This clonotype was seen a few times. This chain joins TRBV27 and TRBJ2-1; 10 nucleotides line up with TRBD1. CDR1 is MNHEY and CDR2 is SMNVEV in the germline V gene (reference sequence). The CDR3 is 15 residues long. V lost 2 bases, J lost 6 bases, and 4 bases stayed unmatched. For the CDR3, the DNA is TGTGCCAGCAGTTTAGACAGGGGGCGCATCAATGAGCAGTTCTTC. Its protein product is CASSLDRGRINEQFF.

This clonotype was observed a few times. The chain links TRBV20-1 to TRBJ1-2; TRBD1 is a possible D gene (5 bases). Germline V lookup: CDR1 DFQATT, CDR2 SNEGSKA (reference sequence). Trimming removed 0 bases at V and 1 base at J, with 12 bases between. The CDR3 spans 15 residues. This CDR3 is CSARDLLGLNYGYTF. Written as DNA, the CDR3 is TGCAGTGCTAGAGATCTCTTGGGACTTAACTATGGCTACACCTTC.

The sample holds a few counts of this clonotype. This rearrangement joins TRBV20-1 to TRBJ2-3; D is unresolved. Deletions cut 4 bases from V and 5 bases from J, with 19 bases between. The V gene's germline CDR1 is DFQATT and CDR2 SNEGSKA (reference sequence). This CDR3 contains 15 residues. The CDR3 sequence: CSAKILDALGDTQYF. CDR3 bases: TGCAGTGCTAAAATCCTCGACGCTCTCGGAGATACGCAGTATTTT.

The count of this clonotype is one. The rearrangement joins TRBV7-8 to TRBJ2-3; the D call may be TRBD1 or TRBD2 (6 bases each). V lost 5 bases and J lost 7, with 16 bases in between. Germline V gives CDR1 SGHVS, CDR2 FQNEAQ. The CDR3 contains 14 residues. CDR3 residues: CASSGLGGSYTQYF. DNA for the CDR3: TGTGCCAGCAGCGGCTTAGGGGGGAGCTATACGCAGTATTTT.

The chain recombines TRBV7-9 with TRBJ1-5; D may be TRBD1 (6 bases). CDR3 length: 15 residues. Germline lookup yields CDR1 SEHNR and CDR2 FQNEAQ (reference sequence). Deletions cut 5 bases from V and 1 base from J, with 12 bases between. In DNA, the CDR3 is TGTGCCAGCAGCCCAGGGGATGAGAGCAATCAGCCCCAGCATTTT. Its protein product is CASSPGDESNQPQHF.